A single sample gave rise to the 24 T cell receptor beta chains below, sequenced in a study of blood T cell repertoires in COVID-19. Repertoires were generated with immunoSEQ multiplex PCR, while TCRdb's copy carries only in-frame clones and drops some. The sample contains more than 85,000 clones, approximately 81% of which appear only once. What was sequenced was peripheral blood. Receptors originate from a man older than 75 with active or convalescent COVID-19.

The chain joins TRBV19 to TRBJ2-2; weak D call: TRBD1 (6 bases). V lost 6 bases and J 1 base, leaving 15 bases between the germline ends. Looked up from germline, CDR1 is LNHDA and CDR2 is SQIVND (reference sequence). The CDR3 covers 16 residues. The chain's CDR3 is CASSQDRQRNTGELFF. CDR3 in DNA: TGTGCCAGTAGCCAAGACAGGCAAAGGAACACCGGGGAGCTGTTTTTT.

The chain carries TRBV28 and TRBJ1-5, with 9 bases fitting TRBD1. CDR3 length equals 15 residues. Germline V gives CDR1 MDHEN, CDR2 SYDVKM. J lost 5 bases, V lost 6 bases, and 8 bases had no gene match. The CDR3 here is CASSPPDRGYQPQHF. The CDR3 nucleotides are TGTGCCAGCAGCCCTCCGGACAGGGGTTATCAGCCCCAGCATTTT.

This CDR3 reads CASSLEGARGNTEAFF. As DNA, the CDR3 is TGTGCCAGCAGCTTGGAGGGGGCCCGAGGGAACACTGAAGCTTTCTTT. This sequence joins TRBV5-4 and TRBJ1-1; 7 bases line up with TRBD1. J gave up 1 base and V 0 bases, and 6 bases lay outside the gene matches. The CDR3 sequence is 16 residues long. Germline V CDR1 and CDR2: SGHNT, YYREEE (reference sequence).

The chain recombines TRBV4-3 with TRBJ2-7; possibly TRBD2 for D (5 bases). V was pared by 0 bases and J by 2 bases, with 8 bases between. The CDR3 has 14 residues. Germline assignment: CDR1 LGHNA and CDR2 YSLEER. CDR3 nucleotides: TGCGCCAGCAGCCAAGATCGGGGTCCCTACGAGCAGTACTTC. As protein: CASSQDRGPYEQYF.

V is TRBV7-2 and J is TRBJ1-2; D gene ambiguous. The CDR3 has 12 amino acids. V lost 1 base and J lost 7, with 7 bases in between. The germline V gene encodes CDR1 SGHTA and CDR2 FQGNSA. The CDR3 DNA is TGTGCCAGCAGCTTAGGCCCGGTTGGCTACACCTTC. Protein sequence: CASSLGPVGYTF.

The J gene is TRBJ1-1, the V gene TRBV19; D may be TRBD1 (6 bases). V lost 3 bases and J 4 bases, leaving 15 bases between the germline ends. This CDR3 contains 15 residues. Germline values: CDR1 LNHDA, CDR2 SQIVND (reference sequence). The CDR3 protein is CASSITGTRGTEAFF. CDR3 nucleotide sequence: TGTGCCAGTAGTATTACGGGGACCAGGGGCACTGAAGCTTTCTTT.

This clone was seen only once. The V gene is TRBV7-9, the J gene TRBJ1-6; a weak D match, TRBD1 (6 bases). V lost 2 bases and J lost 10, with 15 bases in between. Germline V gene lookup returns CDR1 SEHNR and CDR2 FQNEAQ (reference sequence). This CDR3 has 15 amino acids. CDR3 sequence (DNA): TGTGCCAGCAGCTTAAGGGCAGGGGAGAGCTCACCCCTCCACTTT. Protein product: CASSLRAGESSPLHF.

V gene TRBV11-2 combines with J gene TRBJ1-5; unclear D gene. The CDR3 is 13 residues long. From germline, CDR1 is SGHAT and CDR2 FQNNGV. V lost 5 bases and J 7 bases, leaving 12 bases between the germline ends. The CDR3 DNA sequence: TGTGCCAGCAGCCGGGGAATCGGACAGCCCCAGCATTTT. This translates into CASSRGIGQPQHF.

This sequence joins TRBV27 and TRBJ1-2; D gene uncertain. V lost 0 bases and J lost 2, with 4 bases in between. The CDR3 loop spans 13 amino acids. Germline values: CDR1 MNHEY, CDR2 SMNVEV (reference sequence). In DNA, the CDR3 is TGTGCCAGCAGTTTATCTCCGAACTATGGCTACACCTTC. It codes for CASSLSPNYGYTF.

The chain links TRBV5-6 to TRBJ1-5; 8 nucleotides line up with TRBD1. The germline V gene encodes CDR1 SGHDT and CDR2 YYEEEE. This CDR3 region has 15 residues. V was pared by 4 bases and J by 4 bases, with 7 bases of the junction left unmatched. The CDR3 DNA sequence: TGTGCCAGCAGCCGCGGGACAGGAGAAAATCAGCCCCAGCATTTT. Protein: CASSRGTGENQPQHF.

The rearrangement links TRBV9 to TRBJ1-2, with 8 bases identical to TRBD1. Germline V gene sequence: CDR1 SGDLS, CDR2 YYNGEE. Trimming removed 7 bases from V and 8 bases from J; junction bases left unmatched: 7. The CDR3 has 12 amino acids. In DNA form, the CDR3 reads TGTGCCAGCCTACGACAGGGGAAAGGCTACACCTTC. Protein: CASLRQGKGYTF. The variable domain in full, with the rest retrieved from reference TRBV9 and TRBJ1-2, is DSGVTQTPKHLITATGQRVTLRCSPRSGDLSVYWYQQSLDQGLQFLIQYYNGEERAKGNILERFSAQQFPDLHSELNLSSLELGDSALYFCASLRQGKGYTFGSGTRLTVV.

The chain has TRBV19 and TRBJ2-7; 9 positions agree with TRBD1. The CDR3 spans 15 residues. V dropped 5 bases and J dropped 5; count of bases not matched to a gene: 10. Germline V CDR1 and CDR2: LNHDA, SQIVND (reference sequence). The CDR3 nucleotides read TGTGCCAGTAGTTTCCGGACAGGGGTGGTTGACGAGCAGTACTTC. Amino acid sequence: CASSFRTGVVDEQYF. The full variable domain, with the rest looked up from reference TRBV19 and TRBJ2-7, is DGGITQSPKYLFRKEGQNVTLSCEQNLNHDAMYWYRQDPGQGLRLIYYSQIVNDFQKGDIAEGYSVSREKKESFPLTVTSAQKNPTAFYLCASSFRTGVVDEQYFGPGTRLTVT.

J is TRBJ2-7 and V is TRBV14; 8 positions match TRBD1. Germline-derived CDR1 and CDR2 are SGHDN and FVKESK. The V segment lost 0 bases and the J segment 4 bases; nucleotides outside the gene matches: 26. There are 22 residues in the CDR3. Here the CDR3 DNA reads TGTGCCAGCAGCCAAGAGAGAGGGACAGGAACTATTTTGTCCGTGTCTGGATACGAGCAGTACTTC. Translated: CASSQERGTGTILSVSGYEQYF.

The V call is TRBV7-9, the J call TRBJ1-5; 7 bases are a match to TRBD1. The ends lost 4 bases at V and 7 bases at J; junction bases unmatched: 4. This CDR3 is built from 13 residues. The germline gives CDR1 SEHNR, CDR2 FQNEAQ (reference sequence). The CDR3 region is CASSSGQYQPQHF. The DNA of the CDR3 is TGTGCCAGCAGCTCGGGACAGTACCAGCCCCAGCATTTT.

This clone has just one count. This chain connects TRBV6-6 to TRBJ1-4, with TRBD1 matching 7 bases. Germline lookup yields CDR1 MNHNY and CDR2 SVGAGI (reference sequence). V dropped 2 bases and J dropped 7; count of bases not matched to a gene: 4. The CDR3 extends over 14 amino acids. The CDR3, as DNA: TGTGCCAGCAGTTACGAGGGGGCGTCTGAAAAACTGTTTTTT. Amino acid sequence: CASSYEGASEKLFF.

J is TRBJ2-3 and V is TRBV15; D possibly corresponds to TRBD2 (5 bases). The CDR3 has 13 amino acids. CDR1 is LNHNV, CDR2 YYDKDF, per germline (reference sequence). V shed 4 bases and J shed 6 bases, with 11 bases lying between them. The CDR3 bases are TGTGCCACCAGCATAGCAACGGGGGATACGCAGTATTTT. Its protein is CATSIATGDTQYF.

Concerning this clone: Because the CDR3's place on the DNA is in doubt, the DNA is left out and the CDR3 is given as listed by TCRdb. This rearrangement joins TRBV29-1 to TRBJ2-1; the table's D call, TRBD2, was not checked against the DNA. The CDR3 sequence runs 13 residues, both termini included. CDR1 is SQVTM, CDR2 ANQGSEA, per germline. CDR3 region: CSVGIGSGRELFF.

The CDR3 DNA sequence: TGTGCCAGTAGCTGGGACAGGGTACGACATTTT. Its protein product is CASSWDRVRHF. V and J are TRBV19 and TRBJ1-5, with 9 bases that match TRBD1. The V gene's germline CDR1 is LNHDA and CDR2 SQIVND (reference sequence). The CDR3 runs to 11 residues. V lost 6 bases and J lost 16; bases outside the gene matches: 7.

V and J are TRBV19 and TRBJ2-2; 7 bases align to TRBD1. V lost 10 bases to trimming and J lost 6 bases; unmatched junction nucleotides: 11. This CDR3 spans 14 amino acids. Germline values: CDR1 LNHDA, CDR2 SQIVND (reference sequence). The CDR3 bases are TGTGCCACGGACCGACAGGGCAGGGCCGGGGAGCTGTTTTTT. This encodes CATDRQGRAGELFF.

The V and J genes are TRBV27 and TRBJ2-7, with 8 bases that match TRBD2. This CDR3 has 15 amino acids. CDR1 and CDR2 from the germline V gene are MNHEY and SMNVEV (reference sequence). V was clipped by 3 bases and J by 5 bases; unmatched bases: 9. The CDR3 loop reads CASSFRPAGGNEQYF. CDR3 bases: TGTGCCAGCAGTTTCCGCCCCGCGGGGGGAAACGAGCAGTACTTC.

This clone appeared once. CDR3 amino acids: CASSPLTMASTTDTQYF. The DNA of the CDR3 is TGTGCCAGCTCACCACTAACGATGGCTAGCACCACAGATACGCAGTATTTT. This chain joins TRBV18 and TRBJ2-3; D might be TRBD2 (5 bases). The CDR3 loop spans 17 amino acids. Germline V gene data show CDR1 as KGHSH and CDR2 as LQKENI. V lost 1 base and J 2 bases, leaving 16 bases between the germline ends.

The rearrangement joins TRBV5-5 to TRBJ2-7, with 11 bases fitting TRBD1. V shed 4 bases and J 0 bases; nucleotides not matched to a gene: 0. CDR3 length: 14 residues. Germline V gene sequence: CDR1 SGHKS, CDR2 YYEKEE (reference sequence). The CDR3, as DNA: TGTGCCAGCAGCGGGACAGGGGGCTCCTACGAGCAGTACTTC. Its translation: CASSGTGGSYEQYF.

The chain couples TRBV3-1 (or the pseudogene TRBV3-2) to TRBJ2-4; 9 bases are a match to TRBD1. The germline V gene encodes CDR1 LGHDT and CDR2 YNNKEL (reference sequence). The CDR3 runs 14 residues. With 5 bases clipped from V and 7 bases from J, the junction kept 6 bases outside the gene matches. The CDR3 DNA reads TGTGCCAGCAGCGAACAGGGGGCCGCTAACATTCAGTACTTC. This codes for CASSEQGAANIQYF.

The rearrangement links TRBV12-3 or TRBV12-4 to TRBJ1-5; tentative D call: TRBD1 (6 bases). The CDR3 covers 13 residues. The V gene lost 0 bases and the J gene lost 11 bases, with 11 bases spanning the gap. The CDR3 region is CASSLAEGQSQHF. CDR3 nucleotide sequence: TGTGCCAGCAGTTTAGCGGAAGGACAGTCCCAGCATTTT.